The T cell receptor beta chain under discussion was sequenced for a study of cytomegalovirus exposure and HLA in healthy donors. Findings and limits, study-wide: Some public TCRs appeared in many individuals, while most sequences were rare.

Researchers ran the PCR with 60 Vbeta and 13 Jbeta primers. Libraries were prepared by immunoSEQ multiplex PCR; TCRdb keeps only in-frame clonotypes and omits some of them. This table has more than 110,000 clones, about four fifths appearing once. The germline V and J ends were trimmed by 3 bases and 7 bases, with 13 bases remaining between them. Germline CDR1 is KGHSH and CDR2 is LQKENI. This CDR3 comprises 15 residues. Regarding this clone: Its specificity is unknown.

The genes are TRBV18 and TRBJ1-6; weak D call: TRBD1 (6 bases). The sequencing sample was made of PBMCs. The sequence was obtained from a man between 35 and 55 years old in good health and CMV-seropositive. CDR3 sequence (DNA): TGTGCCAGCTCACCGAACAGGGTCTCCAATTCACCCCTCCACTTT. It is translated as CASSPNRVSNSPLHF.